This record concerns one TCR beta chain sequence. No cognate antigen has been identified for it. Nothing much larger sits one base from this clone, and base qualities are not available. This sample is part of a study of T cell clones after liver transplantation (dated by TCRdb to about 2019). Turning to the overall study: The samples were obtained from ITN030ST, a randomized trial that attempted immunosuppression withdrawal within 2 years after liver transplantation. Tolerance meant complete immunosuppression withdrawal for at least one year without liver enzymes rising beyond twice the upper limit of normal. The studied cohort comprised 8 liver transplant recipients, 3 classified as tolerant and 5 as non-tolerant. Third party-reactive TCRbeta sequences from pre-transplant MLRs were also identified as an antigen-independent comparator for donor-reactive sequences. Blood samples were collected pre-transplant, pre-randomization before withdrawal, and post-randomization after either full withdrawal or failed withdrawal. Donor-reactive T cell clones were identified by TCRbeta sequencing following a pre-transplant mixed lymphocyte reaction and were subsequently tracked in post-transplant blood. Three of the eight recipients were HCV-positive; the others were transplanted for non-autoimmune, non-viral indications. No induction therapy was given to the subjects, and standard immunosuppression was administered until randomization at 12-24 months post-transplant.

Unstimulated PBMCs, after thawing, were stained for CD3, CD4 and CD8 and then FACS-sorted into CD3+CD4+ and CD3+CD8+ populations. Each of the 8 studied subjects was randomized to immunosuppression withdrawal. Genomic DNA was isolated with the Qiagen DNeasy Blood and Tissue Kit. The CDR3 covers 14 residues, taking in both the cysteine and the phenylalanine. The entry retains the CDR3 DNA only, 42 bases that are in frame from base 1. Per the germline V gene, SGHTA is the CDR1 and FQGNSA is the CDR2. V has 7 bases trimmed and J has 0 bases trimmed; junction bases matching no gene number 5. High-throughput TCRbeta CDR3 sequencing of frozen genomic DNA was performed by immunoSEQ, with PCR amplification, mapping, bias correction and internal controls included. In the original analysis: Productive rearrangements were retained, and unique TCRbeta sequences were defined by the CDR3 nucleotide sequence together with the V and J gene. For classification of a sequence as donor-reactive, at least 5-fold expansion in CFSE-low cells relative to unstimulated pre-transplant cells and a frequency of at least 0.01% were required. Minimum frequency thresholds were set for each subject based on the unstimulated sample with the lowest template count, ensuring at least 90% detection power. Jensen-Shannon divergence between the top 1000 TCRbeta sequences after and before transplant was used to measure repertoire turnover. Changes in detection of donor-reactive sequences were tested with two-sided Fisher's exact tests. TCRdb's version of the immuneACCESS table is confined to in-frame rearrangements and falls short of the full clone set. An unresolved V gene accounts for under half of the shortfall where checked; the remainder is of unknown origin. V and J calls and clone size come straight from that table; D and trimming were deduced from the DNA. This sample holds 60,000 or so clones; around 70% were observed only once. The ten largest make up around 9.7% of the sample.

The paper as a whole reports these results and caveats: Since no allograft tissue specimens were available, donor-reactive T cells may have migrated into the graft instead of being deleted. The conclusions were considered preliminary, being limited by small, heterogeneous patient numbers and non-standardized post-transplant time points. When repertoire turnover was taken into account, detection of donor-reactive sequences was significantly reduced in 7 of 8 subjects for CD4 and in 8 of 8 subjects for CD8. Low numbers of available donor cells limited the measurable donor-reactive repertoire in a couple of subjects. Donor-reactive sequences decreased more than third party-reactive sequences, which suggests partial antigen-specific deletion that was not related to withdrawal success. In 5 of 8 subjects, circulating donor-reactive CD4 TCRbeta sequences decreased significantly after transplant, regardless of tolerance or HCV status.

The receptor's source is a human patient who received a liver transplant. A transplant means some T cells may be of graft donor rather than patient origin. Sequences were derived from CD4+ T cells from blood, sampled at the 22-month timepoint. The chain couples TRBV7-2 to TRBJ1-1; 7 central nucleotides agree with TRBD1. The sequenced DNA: TGTGCCAGCACCAGGGGGGCCATGAACACTGAAGCTTTCTTT. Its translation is CASTRGAMNTEAFF.